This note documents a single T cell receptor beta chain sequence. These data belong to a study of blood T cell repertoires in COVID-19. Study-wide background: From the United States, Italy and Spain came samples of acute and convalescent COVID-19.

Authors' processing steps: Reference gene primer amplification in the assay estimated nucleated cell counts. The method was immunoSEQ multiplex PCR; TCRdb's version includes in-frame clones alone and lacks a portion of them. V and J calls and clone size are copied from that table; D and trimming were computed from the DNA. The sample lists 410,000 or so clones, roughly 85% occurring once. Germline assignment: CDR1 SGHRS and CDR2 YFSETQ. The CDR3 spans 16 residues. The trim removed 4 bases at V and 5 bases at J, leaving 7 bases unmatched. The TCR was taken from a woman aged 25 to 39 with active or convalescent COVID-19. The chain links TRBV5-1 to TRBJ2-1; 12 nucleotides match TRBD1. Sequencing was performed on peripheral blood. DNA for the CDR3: TGCGCCAGCAGCATGACCGGGACAGGGGGCCACAATGAGCAGTTCTTC. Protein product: CASSMTGTGGHNEQFF.